Each of the 19 T cell receptor beta chains below was sequenced from the same sample in a study of blood T cells in healthy people across ages. It was with a sample-barcoded 5' primer and a J-beta primer mix that a second PCR of about 6 to 12 cycles was run. TCRdb reprocessed the 5' RACE reads with MiXCR, giving one entry per CDR3 protein. The sample shows about 1.7 million distinct CDR3 sequences, approximately 28% of them seen only once. The sample comprised blood. Receptors were obtained from a woman in her twenties or thirties in good health.

This clonotype was counted ten times or more. V gene TRBV7-2 combines with J gene TRBJ2-4; possible D gene TRBD2, 5 bases. V lost 10 bases, J lost 3 bases, and 13 bases lay in between. This CDR3 spans 13 amino acids. Germline loops: CDR1 SGHTA, CDR2 FQGNSA. CDR3 DNA: TGTGCCATCCGCGGGTCGGTCAAAAACATTCAGTACTTC. It translates to CAIRGSVKNIQYF.

This clonotype turned up a few times. The chain is built from TRBV7-9 and TRBJ2-3; 7 nucleotides agree with TRBD1. CDR3 length: 16 residues. V was clipped by 4 bases and J by 1 base; unmatched bases: 8. Germline V gene lookup returns CDR1 SEHNR and CDR2 FQNEAQ (reference sequence). The CDR3 coding sequence is TGTGCCAGCAGCTCCCTACAGGGGTTGGGCACAGATACGCAGTATTTT. It translates to CASSSLQGLGTDTQYF.

The rearrangement links TRBV12-5 to TRBJ2-5; no definite D call. Trimming cost V 6 bases and J 4 bases, with 15 bases left between them. Germline values: CDR1 LGHNT, CDR2 FRNRAP. The CDR3 spans 14 residues. The CDR3 is CASGKGLATETQYF. The CDR3, as DNA: TGTGCTAGTGGAAAGGGATTAGCCACAGAGACCCAGTACTTC.

The chain uses TRBV20-1 and TRBJ1-2; D is possibly TRBD1 (6 bases). This CDR3 is built from 15 residues. Trimming removed 5 bases at V and 4 bases at J, with 20 bases between. CDR1 and CDR2 from the germline V gene are DFQATT and SNEGSKA (reference sequence). CDR3 sequence: CSADPRDNRLYGYTF. The CDR3 DNA is TGCAGTGCTGACCCCCGGGACAATCGCCTCTATGGCTACACCTTC.

The sample holds a few counts of this clonotype. The rearrangement uses TRBV6-1 and TRBJ1-1; D is ambiguous. Trimming shortened V by 2 bases and J by 6 bases, and 16 bases separated the two germline ends. From germline, CDR1 is MNHNS and CDR2 SASEGT. The CDR3 covers 15 residues. CDR3 in DNA: TGTGCCAGCAGTGAACGAACTAAAGGGCGCGCTGAAGCTTTCTTT. Translating it yields CASSERTKGRAEAFF.

There are many counts of this clonotype. This chain joins TRBV7-9 and TRBJ1-2, with a possible D match to TRBD1 (5 bases). CDR1 SEHNR and CDR2 FQNEAQ come from the germline V gene (reference sequence). V dropped 5 bases and J dropped 7 bases, with 14 bases sitting between them. The CDR3 runs to 13 residues. The CDR3 reads CASSTTESSGYTF. The CDR3 DNA reads as TGTGCCAGCAGCACGACAGAGTCGAGTGGCTACACCTTC.

Only a few counts were recorded for this clonotype. One end of the junction does not line up with germline, which may come from a read error. The genes are TRBV4-1 and TRBJ2-4; D may be TRBD1 or TRBD2 (5 bases each). The germline V gene has CDR1 MGHRA and CDR2 YSYEKL. The CDR3 has 15 residues. The CDR3 loop reads CGSSQEGRALDIQYF. The CDR3 DNA sequence: TGCGGCAGCAGCCAAGAGGGCAGGGCTCTAGACATTCAGTACTTC.

A few counts support this clonotype. The chain joins TRBV12-5 to TRBJ2-5, with D tentatively TRBD1 (6 bases). This CDR3 comprises 13 residues. Germline CDR1 LGHNT, CDR2 FRNRAP. V was pared by 5 bases and J by 5 bases, with 12 bases between. The CDR3 protein is CASGPLGAETQYF. For the CDR3, the DNA is TGTGCTAGTGGTCCCCTGGGGGCGGAGACCCAGTACTTC.

With respect to this clonotype: A read error is possible here, since a much larger clone lies one base away. V gene TRBV9 combines with J gene TRBJ2-7, with 8 bases fitting TRBD1. This CDR3 has 13 residues. The germline gives CDR1 SGDLS, CDR2 YYNGEE. Germline trimming cut 2 bases from V and 3 bases from J; bases unmatched to any gene: 1. The CDR3 nucleotides read TGTGCCAGCAGCGTGGGACAGGACTACGAGCAGTACTTC. Amino acids: CASSVGQDYEQYF.

J is TRBJ1-1 and V is TRBV7-2, with D possibly being TRBD1 (5 bases). The CDR3 runs to 13 residues. V was shortened by 1 base and J by 10 bases, with 13 bases between the two germline ends. CDR1 is SGHTA and CDR2 is FQGNSA in the germline V gene. This CDR3 is CASSLGFGQGAFF. CDR3 nucleotide sequence: TGTGCCAGCAGCTTAGGCTTCGGGCAGGGAGCTTTCTTT.

The sample holds a few counts of this clonotype. The V call is TRBV12-3 or TRBV12-4, the J call TRBJ1-1, with TRBD1 as a possible D gene (5 bases). Between the trimmed V and J ends, which lost 5 bases and 8 bases, there was a span of 15 bases. This CDR3 comprises 13 residues. CDR3: CASSPRGSREAFF. For the CDR3, the DNA is TGTGCCAGCAGTCCGAGGGGTAGTCGGGAAGCTTTCTTT.

At least ten counts were recorded for this clonotype. The junction differs from germline at one of its ends, possibly a read error. This chain joins TRBV5-1 and TRBJ1-5, with a weak D call TRBD1 (5 bases). The V gene's germline CDR1 is SGHRS and CDR2 YFSETQ. This CDR3 is 15 amino acids long. CDR3 in amino acids: CASRLGDLPNQPQHF. In DNA form, the CDR3 reads TGCGCCAGCAGGTTGGGGGATCTCCCCAATCAGCCCCAGCATTTT.

V usage is TRBV7-2 and J usage is TRBJ2-3; D gene ambiguous. Germline loops: CDR1 SGHTA, CDR2 FQGNSA. This CDR3 is built from 14 residues. Between the trimmed V and J ends, which lost 0 bases and 6 bases, there was a span of 10 bases. CDR3: CASSLAVPADTQYF. In nucleotides, the CDR3 is TGTGCCAGCAGCTTAGCGGTCCCAGCCGATACGCAGTATTTT.

This clonotype was recorded many times. The chain is built from TRBV29-1 and TRBJ2-2; D is unclear. The CDR3 covers 12 residues. CDR1 is SQVTM and CDR2 is ANQGSEA in the germline V gene. The V and J ends lost 4 bases and 4 bases respectively, with 7 bases between them. The CDR3 bases are TGCAGCGTTGCAAAGGGCACCGGGGAGCTGTTTTTT. This codes for CSVAKGTGELFF.

The sample holds many counts of this clonotype. One base away lies a much larger clone, so this may be a sequencing read error. The chain has TRBV20-1 and TRBJ2-7, with D perhaps TRBD2 (6 bases). V was trimmed by 1 base and J by 0 bases, leaving 13 bases between them. Germline CDR1 is DFQATT and CDR2 is SNEGSKA (reference sequence). This CDR3 has 15 residues. CDR3 DNA sequence: TGCAGTGCTAGAGTGCGGGGTGAGAGCTCCTACGAGCAGTACTTC. Amino acids: CSARVRGESSYEQYF.

The chain employs TRBV29-1 and TRBJ1-1; D not resolved. V lost 5 bases and J 0 bases, leaving 13 bases between the germline ends. Germline V gene data show CDR1 as SQVTM and CDR2 as ANQGSEA. The CDR3 runs to 14 residues. The chain's CDR3 is CSVTVIRLNTEAFF. The DNA for the CDR3 is TGCAGCGTTACCGTGATACGGTTGAACACTGAAGCTTTCTTT.

This clonotype was counted between two and nine times. The chain links TRBV11-2 to TRBJ2-1; 10 positions agree with TRBD1. The CDR3 loop spans 13 amino acids. Germline values: CDR1 SGHAT, CDR2 FQNNGV. After removal of 5 bases from V and 8 bases from J, the junction contained 3 bases not matched to a gene. In DNA, the CDR3 is TGTGCCAGCAGCCAGACAGGGGGCGATGAGCAGTTCTTC. This encodes CASSQTGGDEQFF.

Of note for this clonotype: The junction does not match germline at one end; this may be a read error. The chain uses TRBV10-2 and TRBJ2-4; D gene uncertain. Germline V gives CDR1 WSHSY, CDR2 SAAADI. The CDR3 totals 16 residues. CDR3: CAGSGLEGLTKNIQYF. The CDR3 DNA follows: TGCGCCGGCAGTGGGCTAGAAGGGTTAACCAAAAACATTCAGTACTTC.

This clonotype was found a few times. The gene calls are TRBV20-1 and TRBJ1-2, with D tentatively TRBD1 (6 bases). The germline gives CDR1 DFQATT, CDR2 SNEGSKA (reference sequence). Trimming removed 0 bases at V and 0 bases at J, with 11 bases between. The CDR3 loop spans 15 amino acids. The CDR3 protein is CSAREPGHTNYGYTF. The CDR3 DNA reads TGCAGTGCTAGAGAACCGGGACATACTAACTATGGCTACACCTTC.